This is a list of T cell receptor beta chains from one sample in a study of identical twins. Via MiXCR, TCRdb re-called the 5' RACE reads, giving one row per CDR3 protein. This sample carries fewer than 500,000 distinct CDR3 sequences, approximately 24% of them seen once, and the ten largest clones take about 2.7%. This sample was shared with a second study, whose subject was T cells expressing NK-cell markers.

The sequenced material came from CD4+ T cells sorted from blood. All receptors come from a young woman in good health. CDR3s include the opening cysteine and the closing phenylalanine or tryptophan. The order of the fields is clone size, J gene, V gene, D gene, CDR3 protein, CDR3 DNA. A D gene is named only where the DNA matches it firmly. Expanded clones get a size class; other rows say once, few or many, or leave the size out.

clone size: few; J gene: TRBJ2-1; V gene: TRBV2; D gene: TRBD1; CDR3 protein: CASSSGQYNVEQFF; CDR3 DNA: TGTGCCAGCAGTTCGGGACAGTACAATGTGGAGCAGTTCTTC
clone size: .; J gene: TRBJ2-1; V gene: TRBV9; D gene: .; CDR3 protein: CASSVGNSDYNEQFF; CDR3 DNA: TGTGCCAGCAGCGTAGGTAATAGCGATTACAATGAGCAGTTCTTC
clone size: few; J gene: TRBJ2-1; V gene: TRBV4-2; D gene: .; CDR3 protein: CASSVDLDEQFF; CDR3 DNA: TGTGCCAGCAGTGTGGATTTGGATGAGCAGTTCTTC
clone size: .; J gene: TRBJ2-2; V gene: TRBV10-3; D gene: TRBD2; CDR3 protein: CAISESTLAGSPGELFF; CDR3 DNA: TGTGCCATCAGTGAGTCCACACTAGCGGGCAGTCCCGGGGAGCTGTTTTTT
clone size: few; J gene: TRBJ2-6; V gene: TRBV6-1; D gene: .; CDR3 protein: CASSRQSGANVLTF; CDR3 DNA: TGTGCCAGCAGCAGACAGTCTGGGGCCAACGTCCTGACTTTC
clone size: .; J gene: TRBJ2-1; V gene: TRBV24-1; D gene: TRBD2; CDR3 protein: CATSRRLAGGWREQFF; CDR3 DNA: TGTGCCACCAGTCGAAGACTAGCGGGGGGCTGGAGGGAGCAGTTCTTC
clone size: few; J gene: TRBJ1-5; V gene: TRBV5-1; D gene: .; CDR3 protein: CASSLDLYSNQPQHF; CDR3 DNA: TGCGCCAGCAGCTTGGATCTTTATAGCAATCAGCCCCAGCATTTT
clone size: few; J gene: TRBJ2-1; V gene: TRBV5-1; D gene: .; CDR3 protein: CASSLSRESNEQFF; CDR3 DNA: TGCGCCAGCAGCTTGTCCAGGGAGAGTAATGAGCAGTTCTTC
clone size: many; J gene: TRBJ1-2; V gene: TRBV5-1; D gene: .; CDR3 protein: CASSLTADGYTF; CDR3 DNA: TGCGCCAGCAGCCTGACAGCCGATGGCTACACCTTC
clone size: .; J gene: TRBJ2-2; V gene: TRBV25-1; D gene: TRBD2; CDR3 protein: CASRLAGGPGELFF; CDR3 DNA: TGTGCCAGCAGACTAGCGGGAGGGCCCGGGGAGCTGTTTTTT
clone size: .; J gene: TRBJ1-1; V gene: TRBV5-1; D gene: .; CDR3 protein: CASKYDLNTEAFF; CDR3 DNA: TGCGCCAGCAAATATGACCTGAACACTGAAGCTTTCTTT
clone size: .; J gene: TRBJ2-7; V gene: TRBV5-1; D gene: TRBD1; CDR3 protein: CASSYGQGWYEQYF; CDR3 DNA: TGCGCCAGCAGCTACGGACAGGGGTGGTACGAGCAGTACTTC
clone size: few; J gene: TRBJ1-1; V gene: TRBV5-1; D gene: .; CDR3 protein: CASSRIPGAYNEAFF; CDR3 DNA: TGCGCCAGCAGCAGGATTCCCGGGGCGTACAATGAAGCTTTCTTT
clone size: few; J gene: TRBJ1-4; V gene: TRBV25-1; D gene: .; CDR3 protein: CASMNLGNEKLFF; CDR3 DNA: TGTGCCAGCATGAACCTAGGAAATGAAAAACTGTTTTTT
clone size: .; J gene: TRBJ2-7; V gene: TRBV7-3; D gene: .; CDR3 protein: CASSFPDSSYEQYF; CDR3 DNA: TGTGCCAGCAGCTTCCCCGACAGTTCCTACGAGCAGTACTTC
clone size: few; J gene: TRBJ2-4; V gene: TRBV7-8; D gene: .; CDR3 protein: CASSTGPQRMAKNIQYF; CDR3 DNA: TGTGCCAGCAGCACCGGACCCCAGCGGATGGCCAAAAACATTCAGTACTTC
clone size: .; J gene: TRBJ2-7; V gene: TRBV21-1; D gene: .; CDR3 protein: CASSKETSEDEQYF; CDR3 DNA: TGTGCCAGCAGCAAAGAAACTAGCGAGGACGAGCAGTACTTC
clone size: few; J gene: TRBJ2-7; V gene: TRBV12-3/TRBV12-4; D gene: .; CDR3 protein: CASSLPGTYEQYF; CDR3 DNA: TGTGCCAGCAGCCTCCCTGGCACCTACGAGCAGTACTTC
clone size: .; J gene: TRBJ2-5; V gene: TRBV5-1; D gene: .; CDR3 protein: CASRGTEEETQYF; CDR3 DNA: TGCGCCAGCAGAGGGACGGAGGAAGAGACCCAGTACTTC
clone size: once; J gene: TRBJ2-7; V gene: TRBV27; D gene: .; CDR3 protein: CASSTDRYEQYF; CDR3 DNA: TGTGCCAGCAGTACCGACAGGTACGAGCAGTACTTC
clone size: many; J gene: TRBJ1-2; V gene: TRBV5-1; D gene: .; CDR3 protein: CASTPGDIPLGYTF; CDR3 DNA: TGCGCCAGCACCCCAGGGGACATTCCTTTAGGCTACACCTTC
clone size: few; J gene: TRBJ2-5; V gene: TRBV12-3/TRBV12-4; D gene: TRBD2; CDR3 protein: CASSFGSGVEGETQYF; CDR3 DNA: TGTGCCAGCAGTTTCGGTAGCGGGGTAGAGGGGGAGACCCAGTACTTC
clone size: .; J gene: TRBJ2-3; V gene: TRBV20-1; D gene: TRBD2; CDR3 protein: CSARPGTKVDTQYF; CDR3 DNA: TGCAGTGCTAGACCCGGGACTAAGGTTGATACGCAGTATTTT
clone size: many; J gene: TRBJ1-1; V gene: TRBV7-9; D gene: .; CDR3 protein: CASRTSGPNTEAFF; CDR3 DNA: TGTGCCAGCAGGACCTCCGGGCCGAACACTGAAGCTTTCTTT
clone size: .; J gene: TRBJ2-7; V gene: TRBV6-1; D gene: .; CDR3 protein: CASTQGPEGYEQYF; CDR3 DNA: TGTGCCAGCACCCAGGGCCCAGAAGGGTATGAGCAGTACTTC
clone size: few; J gene: TRBJ2-3; V gene: TRBV7-3; D gene: .; CDR3 protein: CASSMRGRDTQYF; CDR3 DNA: TGTGCCAGCAGCATGAGGGGTAGAGATACGCAGTATTTT
clone size: few; J gene: TRBJ2-7; V gene: TRBV28; D gene: TRBD2; CDR3 protein: CASSTAGLAGTYEQYF; CDR3 DNA: TGTGCCAGCAGTACTGCGGGACTAGCGGGAACCTACGAGCAGTACTTC
clone size: few; J gene: TRBJ2-7; V gene: TRBV10-3; D gene: .; CDR3 protein: CAIKGGGGSLYYEQYF; CDR3 DNA: TGTGCCATCAAAGGAGGTGGTGGGTCCCTTTACTACGAGCAGTACTTC
clone size: .; J gene: TRBJ2-3; V gene: TRBV20-1; D gene: TRBD1; CDR3 protein: CSAQTRGLPDTQYF; CDR3 DNA: TGCAGTGCTCAGACGAGGGGGCTCCCCGATACGCAGTATTTT
clone size: few; J gene: TRBJ2-3; V gene: TRBV20-1; D gene: TRBD2; CDR3 protein: CSARLPAGFTDTQYF; CDR3 DNA: TGCAGTGCTAGACTCCCAGCGGGGTTCACAGATACGCAGTATTTT
clone size: few; J gene: TRBJ1-2; V gene: TRBV20-1; D gene: .; CDR3 protein: CSTGSLNYGYTF; CDR3 DNA: TGCAGTACAGGGAGTCTTAACTATGGCTACACCTTC
clone size: .; J gene: TRBJ2-7; V gene: TRBV20-1; D gene: TRBD1; CDR3 protein: CSANRDRASFEQYF; CDR3 DNA: TGCAGTGCTAACCGGGACAGGGCATCCTTCGAGCAGTACTTC
clone size: few; J gene: TRBJ1-2; V gene: TRBV12-3/TRBV12-4; D gene: .; CDR3 protein: CASSLGEGRENTF; CDR3 DNA: TGTGCCAGCAGTTTGGGCGAGGGCAGGGAGAACACCTTC
clone size: .; J gene: TRBJ1-5; V gene: TRBV5-1; D gene: .; CDR3 protein: CASSLALGRNQPQHF; CDR3 DNA: TGCGCCAGCAGCTTGGCCTTGGGTCGCAATCAGCCCCAGCATTTT
clone size: .; J gene: TRBJ2-7; V gene: TRBV6-2/TRBV6-3; D gene: TRBD1; CDR3 protein: CASSLSRGRGSYEQYF; CDR3 DNA: TGTGCCAGCAGTTTATCCAGGGGGCGCGGGTCCTACGAGCAGTACTTC
clone size: .; J gene: TRBJ2-3; V gene: TRBV5-1; D gene: .; CDR3 protein: CASSLEPLGDTQYF; CDR3 DNA: TGCGCCAGCAGCTTGGAGCCACTGGGAGATACGCAGTATTTT
clone size: .; J gene: TRBJ2-1; V gene: TRBV5-6; D gene: .; CDR3 protein: CASSLDLGAVNEQFF; CDR3 DNA: TGTGCCAGCAGCTTGGATCTGGGGGCTGTAAATGAGCAGTTCTTC
clone size: .; J gene: TRBJ2-3; V gene: TRBV18; D gene: .; CDR3 protein: CASSKARSTDTQYF; CDR3 DNA: TGTGCCAGCTCTAAAGCTAGGAGTACAGATACGCAGTATTTT
clone size: .; J gene: TRBJ1-1; V gene: TRBV12-5; D gene: .; CDR3 protein: CASGLGGPTEAFF; CDR3 DNA: TGTGCTAGTGGTTTGGGGGGTCCCACTGAAGCTTTCTTT
clone size: few; J gene: TRBJ2-7; V gene: TRBV12-3/TRBV12-4; D gene: .; CDR3 protein: CASSLWGRKEEQYF; CDR3 DNA: TGTGCCAGCAGTTTATGGGGGAGGAAAGAGGAGCAGTACTTC
clone size: few; J gene: TRBJ1-1; V gene: TRBV12-3/TRBV12-4; D gene: TRBD1; CDR3 protein: CASSGTGTVRAEAFF; CDR3 DNA: TGTGCCAGCAGTGGTACCGGGACAGTCCGGGCTGAAGCTTTCTTT
clone size: once; J gene: TRBJ2-3; V gene: TRBV12-5; D gene: .; CDR3 protein: CASGPDTDTQYF; CDR3 DNA: TGTGCTAGTGGTCCAGACACAGATACGCAGTATTTT
clone size: few; J gene: TRBJ2-3; V gene: TRBV11-2; D gene: .; CDR3 protein: CASSDWDGSTDTQYF; CDR3 DNA: TGTGCCAGCAGCGACTGGGACGGCTCCACAGATACGCAGTATTTT
clone size: .; J gene: TRBJ2-2; V gene: TRBV11-2; D gene: TRBD2; CDR3 protein: CASSYNGGATGELFF; CDR3 DNA: TGTGCCAGCAGCTATAACGGGGGGGCGACCGGGGAGCTGTTTTTT
clone size: few; J gene: TRBJ2-1; V gene: TRBV12-3/TRBV12-4; D gene: TRBD2; CDR3 protein: CASRGPGTSGSSYNEQFF; CDR3 DNA: TGTGCCAGCCGGGGCCCAGGGACTAGCGGGAGCTCCTACAATGAGCAGTTCTTC
clone size: few; J gene: TRBJ2-3; V gene: TRBV15; D gene: TRBD2; CDR3 protein: CASRGRGVIADTQYF; CDR3 DNA: TGTGCCTCCAGAGGGCGGGGGGTGATCGCAGATACGCAGTATTTT
clone size: .; J gene: TRBJ1-1; V gene: TRBV4-3; D gene: .; CDR3 protein: CASSRQRLGVGTEAFF; CDR3 DNA: TGCGCCAGCAGCCGCCAAAGACTCGGGGTTGGCACTGAAGCTTTCTTT
clone size: few; J gene: TRBJ1-2; V gene: TRBV6-1; D gene: .; CDR3 protein: CASRTPGAYGYTF; CDR3 DNA: TGTGCCAGCAGGACTCCAGGGGCCTATGGCTACACCTTC
clone size: .; J gene: TRBJ2-1; V gene: TRBV5-1; D gene: .; CDR3 protein: CASSLGGTAAYNEQFF; CDR3 DNA: TGCGCCAGCAGCTTGGGCGGGACAGCGGCCTACAATGAGCAGTTCTTC
clone size: few; J gene: TRBJ2-2; V gene: TRBV12-3/TRBV12-4; D gene: TRBD1; CDR3 protein: CASGTGTATGELFF; CDR3 DNA: TGTGCCAGCGGCACCGGGACAGCCACCGGGGAGCTGTTTTTT
clone size: .; J gene: TRBJ2-1; V gene: TRBV7-2; D gene: TRBD2; CDR3 protein: CASSAGLSGNYEQFF; CDR3 DNA: TGTGCCAGCAGCGCAGGACTTAGCGGGAACTATGAGCAGTTCTTC
clone size: .; J gene: TRBJ2-3; V gene: TRBV9; D gene: .; CDR3 protein: CASSVGDTDTQYF; CDR3 DNA: TGTGCCAGCAGCGTAGGGGACACAGATACGCAGTATTTT
clone size: .; J gene: TRBJ2-4; V gene: TRBV20-1; D gene: .; CDR3 protein: CSATGHSAKNIQYF; CDR3 DNA: TGCAGTGCCACAGGGCATTCGGCCAAAAACATTCAGTACTTC
clone size: .; J gene: TRBJ2-4; V gene: TRBV20-1; D gene: .; CDR3 protein: CSAARDTRKAKNIQYF; CDR3 DNA: TGCAGTGCTGCTAGGGACACACGGAAAGCCAAAAACATTCAGTACTTC
clone size: few; J gene: TRBJ1-2; V gene: TRBV12-3/TRBV12-4; D gene: TRBD1; CDR3 protein: CASSDRDNYGYTF; CDR3 DNA: TGTGCCAGCAGTGACAGGGATAACTATGGCTACACCTTC
clone size: few; J gene: TRBJ2-5; V gene: TRBV3-1; D gene: .; CDR3 protein: CASSQVRGWNQYF; CDR3 DNA: TGTGCCAGCAGCCAAGTGCGGGGATGGAACCAGTACTTC
clone size: few; J gene: TRBJ2-7; V gene: TRBV7-2; D gene: .; CDR3 protein: CASSSTGMNLYEQYF; CDR3 DNA: TGTGCCAGCAGCTCCACCGGGATGAACCTCTACGAGCAGTACTTC